This T cell receptor (beta chain) was observed in a study of CD8+CD57+ T cells in acquired aplastic anemia. TCR beta VDJ and CDR3 profiles were obtained from a genomic DNA template. TCRdb fed the reads into MiXCR, producing one record per CDR3 protein. Here the sample spans 350,000 to 450,000 distinct CDR3 sequences, around 68% being singletons. This CDR3 comprises 15 residues. From germline, CDR1 is SGHVS and CDR2 FQNEAQ. Points on this clonotype: A read error may account for a junction end that differs from germline.

The chain carries TRBV7-8 and TRBJ2-3; D remains unclear. What was sequenced was sorted CD4+, CD8+, or CD8+CD57+ T cells (not recorded which) from PBMCs. The TCR originated in a human donor in good health, serving as a control. CDR3 amino acids: CASSGSSVGTDTQYF. The DNA for the CDR3 is TGCGCCAGCAGTGGGTCCAGCGTAGGCACAGATACGCAGTATTTT.